This TCR beta chain derives from a study of T-cell reconstitution after alpha-beta-depleted transplantation in children. Unique molecular identifiers tagged the TCRbeta library. TCRdb re-derived calls from the PCR reads in MiXCR, one entry per CDR3 protein. This table has about 500,000 distinct CDR3 sequences, 32% appearing once. CDR1 is LGHNA and CDR2 is YNFKEQ in the germline V gene. The CDR3 has 14 residues. J lost 3 bases, V lost 7 bases, and 5 bases had no gene match. Sequenced here: PBMCs from the stem cell graft donor, sampled from the stem cell graft. This chain links TRBV4-2 with TRBJ2-2; 7 bases fit TRBD2. This receptor was identified in a human donor who donated a stem cell graft to a child with aplastic anemia. The DNA of the CDR3 is TGTGCCAGCAAAGGGAGGGCGGACACCGGGGAGCTGTTTTTT. It encodes CASKGRADTGELFF.